These T cell receptor beta chains were read from a single sample in a study of T cells in Graves' hyperthyroidism and ophthalmopathy. Via MiXCR, TCRdb re-called the multiplex PCR reads, giving one row per CDR3 protein. The sample lists approximately 250,000 distinct CDR3 sequences, approximately 23% occurring once. The sequenced sample was blood. These receptors were taken from a woman aged 40 to 55 with Graves' ophthalmopathy. Each CDR3 is given with its conserved first and last residue. The D gene is left open where the match is weak. The size of a clone is reported for some rows only, either as once, few or many, or as a class for expanded clones.

size: many
V: TRBV5-1
J: TRBJ2-2
D: TRBD1
DNA: TGCGCCAGCAGCTTAACGGGACAGGCGCCCGGGGAGCTGTTTTTT
CDR3: CASSLTGQAPGELFF

size: few
V: TRBV6-1
J: TRBJ1-2
D: NA
DNA: TGTGCCAGCAGTGAAGCGCTTCTCGCCCTCTATGGCTACACCTTC
CDR3: CASSEALLALYGYTF

size: NA
V: TRBV28
J: TRBJ2-5
D: NA
DNA: TGTGCCAGCAGTGCCCTGGGAGGGGGGGAGACCCAGTACTTC
CDR3: CASSALGGGETQYF

size: NA
V: TRBV7-8
J: TRBJ1-2
D: NA
DNA: TGTGCCAGCGGTACCTTCCGGTATGGCCACACCTTC
CDR3: CASGTFRYGHTF

size: NA
V: TRBV28
J: TRBJ2-7
D: NA
DNA: TGTGCCAGCAAACTCCCCGACAGCTACGAGCAGTACTTC
CDR3: CASKLPDSYEQYF

size: many
V: TRBV6-2/TRBV6-3
J: TRBJ2-5
D: NA
DNA: TGTGCCAGCAGAACGTGGACCCAAGAGACCCAGTACTTC
CDR3: CASRTWTQETQYF

size: many
V: TRBV5-1
J: TRBJ2-7
D: TRBD2
DNA: TGCGCCAGCAGCTTGGATAGCGGGAGGGCGGGCGAGCAGTACTTC
CDR3: CASSLDSGRAGEQYF

size: many
V: TRBV6-5
J: TRBJ1-5
D: NA
DNA: TGTGCCAGCAGTTACTCCGGCCATAGCAATCAGCCCCAGCATTTT
CDR3: CASSYSGHSNQPQHF

size: many
V: TRBV28
J: TRBJ1-4
D: NA
DNA: TGTGCCAGCGGTGGAAGCTCAACTAATGAAAAACTGTTTTTT
CDR3: CASGGSSTNEKLFF

size: many
V: TRBV24-1
J: TRBJ2-7
D: TRBD2
DNA: TGTGCCATCAATGTAGCGGGAATCGGCGAGCAGTACTTC
CDR3: CAINVAGIGEQYF

size: NA
V: TRBV6-5
J: TRBJ1-3
D: NA
DNA: TGTGCCAGCAGTTACGGGGCCTCCGGAAACACCATATATTTT
CDR3: CASSYGASGNTIYF

size: NA
V: TRBV5-1
J: TRBJ2-5
D: TRBD1
DNA: TGCGCCAGCAGCCAGGGACAGGACCAAGAGACCCAGTACTTC
CDR3: CASSQGQDQETQYF

size: many
V: TRBV12-3/TRBV12-4
J: TRBJ1-1
D: NA
DNA: TGTGCCACCAGGAAGACTGTGGGTCGGAACACTGAAGCTTTCTTT
CDR3: CATRKTVGRNTEAFF

size: many
V: TRBV12-3/TRBV12-4
J: TRBJ1-3
D: NA
DNA: TGTGCCAGCAGTTTAGTGAGTGTATACTCTGGAAACACCATATATTTT
CDR3: CASSLVSVYSGNTIYF

size: many
V: TRBV12-5
J: TRBJ2-7
D: TRBD2
DNA: TGTGCTAGTCTCCTAGCGGGCCATCCCTACGAGCAGTACTTC
CDR3: CASLLAGHPYEQYF

size: many
V: TRBV2
J: TRBJ2-5
D: TRBD2
DNA: TGTGCCAGCAGTGTAACGGGAGGGGGAGAGACCCAGTACTTC
CDR3: CASSVTGGGETQYF

size: many
V: TRBV29-1
J: TRBJ2-7
D: NA
DNA: TGCAGCGTTGAGGGAGAGGGCGGGAAGTTTGACGAGCAGTACTTC
CDR3: CSVEGEGGKFDEQYF

size: many
V: TRBV5-1
J: TRBJ1-1
D: NA
DNA: TGTGCCAGCAGTTTGGGCGGAAACACTGAAGCTTTCTTT
CDR3: CASSLGGNTEAFF

size: many
V: TRBV18
J: TRBJ2-4
D: NA
DNA: TGTGCCAGCTCACCCCCCCGAGGGGGGTACATTCAGTACTTC
CDR3: CASSPPRGGYIQYF

size: NA
V: TRBV11-2
J: TRBJ2-7
D: NA
DNA: TGTGCCAGCAGCGATGGACTGGCCCTAAGCTCCTACGAGCAGTACTTC
CDR3: CASSDGLALSSYEQYF

size: many
V: TRBV6-5
J: TRBJ1-1
D: NA
DNA: TGTGCCAGCAGTTACCTTTCCGGGGGGCTAGGGACTGAAGCTTTCTTT
CDR3: CASSYLSGGLGTEAFF

size: NA
V: TRBV11-2
J: TRBJ2-7
D: NA
DNA: TGTGCCAGCAGCTCGCCACAGGGGAGGTACGAGCAGTACTTC
CDR3: CASSSPQGRYEQYF

size: many
V: TRBV11-2
J: TRBJ1-3
D: TRBD1
DNA: TGTGCCAGCAGCGCCCCTCCGGGACAGGGGGGGAGAAACACCATATATTTT
CDR3: CASSAPPGQGGRNTIYF

size: NA
V: TRBV4-2
J: TRBJ1-1
D: NA
DNA: TGTGCCAGCAGCCAAGGGACAGTCGGGAGGAACACTGAAGCTTTCTTT
CDR3: CASSQGTVGRNTEAFF

size: many
V: TRBV2
J: TRBJ1-1
D: NA
DNA: TGTGCCAGCAGTGAAGCAGGGTTGGGAATGAACACTGAAGCTTTCTTT
CDR3: CASSEAGLGMNTEAFF

size: once
V: TRBV6-1
J: TRBJ1-2
D: NA
DNA: TGTGCCAGCAGTGCGTCACAGATTTATGGCTACACCTTC
CDR3: CASSASQIYGYTF

size: many
V: TRBV19
J: TRBJ1-5
D: TRBD1
DNA: TGTGCCAGTAAAAGGACAGGGTTCAATCAGCCCCAGCATTTT
CDR3: CASKRTGFNQPQHF

size: many
V: TRBV28
J: TRBJ1-1
D: TRBD1
DNA: TGTGCCAGCAGATCTACCCACAGGGGGAAAACTGAAGCTTTCTTT
CDR3: CASRSTHRGKTEAFF

size: many
V: TRBV20-1
J: TRBJ2-7
D: NA
DNA: TGCAGTGCTAGGGCAGGCAGCTCCTACGAGCAGTACTTC
CDR3: CSARAGSSYEQYF

size: many
V: TRBV30
J: TRBJ2-4
D: TRBD2
DNA: TGTGCCTGGGCCCGCGGGAGGGAGTGGAAAAACATTCAGTACTTC
CDR3: CAWARGREWKNIQYF

size: many
V: TRBV2
J: TRBJ2-4
D: NA
DNA: TGTGCCACCTCTATAGCCAAAAACATTCAGTACTTC
CDR3: CATSIAKNIQYF

size: NA
V: TRBV27
J: TRBJ1-2
D: TRBD1
DNA: TGTGCCAGCAGTTCAATACAGGGGGCGGGTGGCTACACCTTC
CDR3: CASSSIQGAGGYTF

size: NA
V: TRBV7-8
J: TRBJ2-5
D: NA
DNA: TGTGCCAGCAGCCTAACCCGGGTTGAGACCCAGTACTTC
CDR3: CASSLTRVETQYF

size: many
V: TRBV6-1
J: TRBJ2-7
D: NA
DNA: TGTGCCAGCAGCCCTTTTGACCCCTCTGTCAAGCAGTACTTC
CDR3: CASSPFDPSVKQYF

size: many
V: TRBV25-1
J: TRBJ1-2
D: NA
DNA: TGTGCCAGCAGTGAGGGAGTTGGCTACACCTTC
CDR3: CASSEGVGYTF

size: many
V: TRBV2
J: TRBJ2-7
D: TRBD2
DNA: TGTGCCAGCAGGGTGACTAGCGGGAGAAATGAGCAGTACTTC
CDR3: CASRVTSGRNEQYF

size: many
V: TRBV7-3
J: TRBJ2-2
D: NA
DNA: TGTGCCAGCAGCTTAACCACCGGGGAGCTGTTTTTT
CDR3: CASSLTTGELFF

size: NA
V: TRBV7-2
J: TRBJ2-7
D: NA
DNA: TGTGCCAGCAGCCCAGAGGGGGGGTATTCAGGCGAGCAGTACTTC
CDR3: CASSPEGGYSGEQYF

size: NA
V: TRBV30
J: TRBJ1-1
D: NA
DNA: TGTGCCTGGAGTGTTAACAGGGAAGCTTTCTTT
CDR3: CAWSVNREAFF

size: many
V: TRBV27
J: TRBJ2-7
D: TRBD2
DNA: TGTGCCAGCAGTTTATTGGCTAGCGGTTACTCCTACGAGCAGTACTTC
CDR3: CASSLLASGYSYEQYF

size: many
V: TRBV2
J: TRBJ1-2
D: NA
DNA: TGTGCCAGCAGTGAGCTTGACGGGGGATATAACTATGGCTACACCTTC
CDR3: CASSELDGGYNYGYTF

size: many
V: TRBV7-9
J: TRBJ2-7
D: NA
DNA: TGTGCCAGCAGCCGACTAGGCTACGAGCAGTACTTC
CDR3: CASSRLGYEQYF